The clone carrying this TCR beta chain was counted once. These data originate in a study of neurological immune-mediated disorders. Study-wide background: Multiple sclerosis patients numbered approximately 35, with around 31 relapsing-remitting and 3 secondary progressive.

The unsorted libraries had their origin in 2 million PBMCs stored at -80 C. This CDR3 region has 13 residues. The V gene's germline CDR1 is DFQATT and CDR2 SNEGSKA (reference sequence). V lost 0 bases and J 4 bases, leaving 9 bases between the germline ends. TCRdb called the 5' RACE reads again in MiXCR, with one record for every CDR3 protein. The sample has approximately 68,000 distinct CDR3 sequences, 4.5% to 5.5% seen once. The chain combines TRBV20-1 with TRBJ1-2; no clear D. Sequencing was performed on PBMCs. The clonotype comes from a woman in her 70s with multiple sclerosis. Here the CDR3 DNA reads TGCAGTGCTAGAGAGGAGAGCCTCTATGGCTACACCTTC. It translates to CSAREESLYGYTF.